The rows below give T cell receptor beta chains drawn from one sample of a study of CD8 T cells in ankylosing spondylitis. TCRdb reanalysed the 5' RACE reads using MiXCR and keeps one entry per CDR3 protein. Here the sample spans under 550,000 distinct CDR3 sequences, roughly 25% being singletons. Sequencing used blood, either unsorted or a sorted T cell fraction (not recorded which). Receptors were obtained from a male donor with ankylosing spondylitis. Both conserved end residues are part of each CDR3. Clone sizes are given selectively: once, few, many, or a class where the clone is expanded.

clone size: -
J gene: TRBJ2-1
CDR3 length: 16
V gene: TRBV7-9
CDR3 protein: CASRFPSGRSYNEQFF

clone size: few
J gene: TRBJ2-3
CDR3 length: 15
V gene: TRBV14
CDR3 protein: CASSQGREWMDTQYF

clone size: -
J gene: TRBJ1-1
CDR3 length: 13
V gene: TRBV29-1
CDR3 protein: CSVERPMNTEAFF

clone size: few
J gene: TRBJ2-2
CDR3 length: 14
V gene: TRBV5-1
CDR3 protein: CASSLDRVAGELFF

clone size: -
J gene: TRBJ2-6
CDR3 length: 17
V gene: TRBV5-1
CDR3 protein: CASSLAAGLSGANVLTF

clone size: few
J gene: TRBJ1-2
CDR3 length: 14
V gene: TRBV12-3/TRBV12-4
CDR3 protein: CASSFAEWSYGYTF

clone size: -
J gene: TRBJ1-3
CDR3 length: 18
V gene: TRBV12-3/TRBV12-4
CDR3 protein: CASSSLVGYRVSGNTIYF

clone size: -
J gene: TRBJ2-1
CDR3 length: 14
V gene: TRBV7-7
CDR3 protein: CASSRNGQPWEQFF

clone size: -
J gene: TRBJ2-2
CDR3 length: 13
V gene: TRBV20-1
CDR3 protein: CSARTGETGELFF

clone size: -
J gene: TRBJ2-3
CDR3 length: 15
V gene: TRBV10-3
CDR3 protein: CATRDGGFGTDTQYF

clone size: -
J gene: TRBJ2-1
CDR3 length: 14
V gene: TRBV10-3
CDR3 protein: CAISESGTGYEQFF